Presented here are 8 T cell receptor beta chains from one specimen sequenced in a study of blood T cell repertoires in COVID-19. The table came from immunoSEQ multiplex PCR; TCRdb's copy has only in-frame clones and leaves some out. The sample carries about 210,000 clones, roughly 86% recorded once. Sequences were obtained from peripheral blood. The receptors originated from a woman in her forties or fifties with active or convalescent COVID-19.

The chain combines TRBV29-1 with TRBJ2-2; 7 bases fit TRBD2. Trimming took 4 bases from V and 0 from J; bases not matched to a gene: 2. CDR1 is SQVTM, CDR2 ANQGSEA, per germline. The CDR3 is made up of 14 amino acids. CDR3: CSVVSGANTGELFF. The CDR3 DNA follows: TGCAGCGTTGTGAGCGGGGCGAACACCGGGGAGCTGTTTTTT.

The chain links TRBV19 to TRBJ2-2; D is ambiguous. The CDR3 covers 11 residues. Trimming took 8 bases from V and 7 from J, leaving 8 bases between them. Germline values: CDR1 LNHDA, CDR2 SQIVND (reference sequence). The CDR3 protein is CASYSNGELFF. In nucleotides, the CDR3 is TGTGCCAGTTACTCAAACGGGGAGCTGTTTTTT.

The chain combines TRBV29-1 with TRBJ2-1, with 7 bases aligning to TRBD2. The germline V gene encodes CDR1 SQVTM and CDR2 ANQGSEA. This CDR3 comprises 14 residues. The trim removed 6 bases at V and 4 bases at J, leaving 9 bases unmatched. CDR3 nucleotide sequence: TGCAGCGTGGGGTGGGAGGGGCCTTACAATGAGCAGTTCTTC. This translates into CSVGWEGPYNEQFF.

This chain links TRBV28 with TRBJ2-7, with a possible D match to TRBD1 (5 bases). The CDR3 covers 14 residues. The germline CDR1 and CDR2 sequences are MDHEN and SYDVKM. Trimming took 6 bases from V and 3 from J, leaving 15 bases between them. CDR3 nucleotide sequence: TGTGCCAGCAGAGACAGAGACCCCTTCTACGAGCAGTACTTC. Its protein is CASRDRDPFYEQYF.

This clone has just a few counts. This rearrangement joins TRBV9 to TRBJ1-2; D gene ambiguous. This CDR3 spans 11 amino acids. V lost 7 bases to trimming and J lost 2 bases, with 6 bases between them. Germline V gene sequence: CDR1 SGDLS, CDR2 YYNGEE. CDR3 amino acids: CASQSNYGYTF. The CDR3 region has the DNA TGTGCCAGCCAATCCAACTATGGCTACACCTTC.

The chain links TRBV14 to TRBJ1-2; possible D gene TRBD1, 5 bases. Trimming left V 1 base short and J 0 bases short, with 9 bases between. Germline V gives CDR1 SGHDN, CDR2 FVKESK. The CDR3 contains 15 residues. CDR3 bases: TGTGCCAGCAGCCAAGGGGCAGGGACTAACTATGGCTACACCTTC. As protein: CASSQGAGTNYGYTF. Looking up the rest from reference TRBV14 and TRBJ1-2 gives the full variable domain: EAGVTQFPSHSVIEKGQTVTLRCDPISGHDNLYWYRRVMGKEIKFLLHFVKESKQDESGMPNNRFLAERTGGTYSTLKVQPAELEDSGVYFCASSQGAGTNYGYTFGSGTRLTVV.

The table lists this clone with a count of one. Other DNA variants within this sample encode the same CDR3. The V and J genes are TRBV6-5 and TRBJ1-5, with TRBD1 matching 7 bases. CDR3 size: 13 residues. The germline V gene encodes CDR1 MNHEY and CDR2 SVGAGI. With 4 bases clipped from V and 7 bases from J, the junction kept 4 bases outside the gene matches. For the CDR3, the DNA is TGTGCCAGCAGTTGGGACAGAGACCAGCCCCAGCATTTT. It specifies CASSWDRDQPQHF.

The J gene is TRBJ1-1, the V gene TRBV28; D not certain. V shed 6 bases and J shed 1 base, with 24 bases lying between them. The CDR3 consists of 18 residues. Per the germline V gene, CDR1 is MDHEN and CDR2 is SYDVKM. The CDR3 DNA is TGTGCCAGCAGCCCCCAGCCCCGGGGAAATCGAGCGAACACTGAAGCTTTCTTT. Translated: CASSPQPRGNRANTEAFF.